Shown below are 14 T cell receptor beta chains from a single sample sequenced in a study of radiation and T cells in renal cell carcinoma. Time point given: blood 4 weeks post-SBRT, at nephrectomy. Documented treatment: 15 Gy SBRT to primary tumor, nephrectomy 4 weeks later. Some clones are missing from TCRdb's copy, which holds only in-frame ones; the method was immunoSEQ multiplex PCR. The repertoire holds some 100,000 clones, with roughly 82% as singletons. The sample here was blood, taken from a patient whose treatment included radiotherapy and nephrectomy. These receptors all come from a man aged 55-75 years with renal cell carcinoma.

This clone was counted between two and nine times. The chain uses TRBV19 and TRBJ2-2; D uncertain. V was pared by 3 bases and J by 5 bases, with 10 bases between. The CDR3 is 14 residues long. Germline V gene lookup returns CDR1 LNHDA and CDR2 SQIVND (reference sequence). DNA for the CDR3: TGTGCCAGTAGTATCGGGCCTGGGACCGGGGAGCTGTTTTTT. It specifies CASSIGPGTGELFF.

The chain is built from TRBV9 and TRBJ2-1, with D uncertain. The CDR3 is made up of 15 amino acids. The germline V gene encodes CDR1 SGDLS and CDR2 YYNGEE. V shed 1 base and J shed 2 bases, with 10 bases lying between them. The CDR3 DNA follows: TGTGCCAGCAGCGTACGGGCGTTTCCCTACAATGAGCAGTTCTTC. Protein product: CASSVRAFPYNEQFF.

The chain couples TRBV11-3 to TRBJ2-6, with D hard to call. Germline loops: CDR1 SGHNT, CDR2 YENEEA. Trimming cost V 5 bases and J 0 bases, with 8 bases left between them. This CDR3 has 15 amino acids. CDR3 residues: CASSQDSSGANVLTF. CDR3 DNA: TGTGCCAGCAGCCAGGATAGCTCTGGGGCCAACGTCCTGACTTTC.

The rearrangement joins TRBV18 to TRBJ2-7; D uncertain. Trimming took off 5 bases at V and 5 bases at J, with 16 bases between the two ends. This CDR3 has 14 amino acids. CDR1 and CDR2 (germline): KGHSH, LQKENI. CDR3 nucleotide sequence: TGTGCCAGCTCAAAGTTCAAATCTCCCAACGAGCAGTACTTC. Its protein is CASSKFKSPNEQYF.

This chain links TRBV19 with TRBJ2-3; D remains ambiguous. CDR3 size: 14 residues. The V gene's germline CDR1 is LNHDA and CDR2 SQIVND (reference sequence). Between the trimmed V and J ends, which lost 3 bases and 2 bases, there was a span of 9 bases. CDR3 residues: CASSINQATDTQYF. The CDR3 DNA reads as TGTGCCAGTAGTATCAACCAAGCCACAGATACGCAGTATTTT.

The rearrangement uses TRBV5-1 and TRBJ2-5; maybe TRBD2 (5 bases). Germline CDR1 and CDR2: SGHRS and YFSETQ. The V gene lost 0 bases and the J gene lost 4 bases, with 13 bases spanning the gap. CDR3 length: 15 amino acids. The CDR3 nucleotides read TGCGCCAGCAGCTTGGGGCCATCGGAGGTAGAGACCCAGTACTTC. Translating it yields CASSLGPSEVETQYF.

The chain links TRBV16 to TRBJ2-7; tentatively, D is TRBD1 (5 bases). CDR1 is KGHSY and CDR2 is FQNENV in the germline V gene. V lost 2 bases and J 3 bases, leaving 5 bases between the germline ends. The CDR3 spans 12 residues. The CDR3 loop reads CASSQQGYEQYF. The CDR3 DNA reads TGTGCCAGCAGCCAACAGGGCTACGAGCAGTACTTC.

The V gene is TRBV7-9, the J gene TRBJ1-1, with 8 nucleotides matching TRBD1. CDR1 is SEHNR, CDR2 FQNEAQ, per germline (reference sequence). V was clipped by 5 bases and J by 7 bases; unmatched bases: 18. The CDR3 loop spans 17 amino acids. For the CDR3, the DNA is TGTGCCAGCAGCAGCCGCCCGGGACAGGAGCCTACAATTGAAGCTTTCTTT. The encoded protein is CASSSRPGQEPTIEAFF. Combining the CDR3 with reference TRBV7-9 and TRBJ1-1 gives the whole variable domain DTGVSQNPRHKITKRGQNVTFRCDPISEHNRLYWYRQTLGQGPEFLTYFQNEAQLEKSRLLSDRFSAERPKGSFSTLEIQRTEQGDSAMYLCASSSRPGQEPTIEAFFGQGTRLTVV.

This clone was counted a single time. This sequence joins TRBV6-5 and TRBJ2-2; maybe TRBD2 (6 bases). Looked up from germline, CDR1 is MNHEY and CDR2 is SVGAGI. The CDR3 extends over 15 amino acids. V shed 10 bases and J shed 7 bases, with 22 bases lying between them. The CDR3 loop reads CAICPSAPGDGELFF. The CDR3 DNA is TGTGCCATCTGTCCTAGCGCCCCGGGGGACGGGGAGCTGTTTTTT.

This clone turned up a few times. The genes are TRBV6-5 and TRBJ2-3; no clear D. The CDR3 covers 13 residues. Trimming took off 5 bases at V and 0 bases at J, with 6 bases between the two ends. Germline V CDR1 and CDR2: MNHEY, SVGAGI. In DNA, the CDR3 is TGTGCCAGCAGTCCGATGAGCACAGATACGCAGTATTTT. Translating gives CASSPMSTDTQYF.

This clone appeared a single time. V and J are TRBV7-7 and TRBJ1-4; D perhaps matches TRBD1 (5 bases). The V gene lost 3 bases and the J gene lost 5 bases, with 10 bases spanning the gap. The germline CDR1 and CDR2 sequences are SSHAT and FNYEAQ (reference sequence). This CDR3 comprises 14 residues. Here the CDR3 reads CASSLGQGNEKLFF. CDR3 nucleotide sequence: TGTGCCAGCAGCTTGGGGCAGGGAAATGAAAAACTGTTTTTT. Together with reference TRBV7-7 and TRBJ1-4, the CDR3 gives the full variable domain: GAGVSQSPRYKVTKRGQDVTLRCDPISSHATLYWYQQALGQGPEFLTYFNYEAQPDKSGLPSDRFSAERPEGSISTLTIQRTEQRDSAMYRCASSLGQGNEKLFFGSGTQLSVL.

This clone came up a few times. The CDR3 reads CATSQGHEQYF. For the CDR3, the DNA is TGTGCCACCTCACAGGGTCACGAGCAGTACTTC. V is TRBV6-1 and J is TRBJ2-7, with D possibly being TRBD1 (6 bases). In germline, CDR1 is MNHNS, CDR2 SASEGT. The CDR3 is made up of 11 amino acids. With 10 bases removed from V and 5 bases from J, the gap between germline ends came to 12 bases.

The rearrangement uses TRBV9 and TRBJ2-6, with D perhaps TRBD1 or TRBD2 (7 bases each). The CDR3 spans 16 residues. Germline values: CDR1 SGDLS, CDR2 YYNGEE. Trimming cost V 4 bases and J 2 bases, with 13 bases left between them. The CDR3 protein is CASSLQGGAGANVLTF. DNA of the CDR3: TGTGCCAGCAGCCTTCAGGGGGGGGCTGGGGCCAACGTCCTGACTTTC.

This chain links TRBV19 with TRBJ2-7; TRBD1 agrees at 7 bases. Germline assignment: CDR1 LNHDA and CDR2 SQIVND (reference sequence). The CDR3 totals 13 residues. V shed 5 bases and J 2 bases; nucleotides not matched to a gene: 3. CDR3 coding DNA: TGTGCCAGTAGTGAAGGGGGCCCCTACGAGCAGTACTTC. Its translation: CASSEGGPYEQYF.